These 32 T cell receptor beta chains were sequenced from one sample in a study of blood T cells in healthy people across ages. A second PCR of roughly 7 to 11 cycles used a sample-barcoded 5' primer and a J-beta primer mix. TCRdb reprocessed the 5' RACE reads with MiXCR, giving one entry per CDR3 protein. The sample shows more than 550,000 distinct CDR3 sequences, approximately 22% of them seen only once. Sequenced material: blood. The source is a man in his 70s in good health.

V gene TRBV28 combines with J gene TRBJ2-7; TRBD2 matches 10 bases. The CDR3 totals 12 residues. The J segment lost 10 bases and the V segment lost 5 bases, leaving 5 bases of the junction unmatched. Germline CDR1 and CDR2: MDHEN and SYDVKM. CDR3 in amino acids: CASSPPSGSQYV. CDR3 sequence (DNA): TGTGCCAGCAGTCCTCCTAGCGGGAGTCAGTACGTC.

This clonotype appeared many times. The chain carries TRBV6-5 and TRBJ1-6; 7 nucleotides align to TRBD1. Germline CDR1 is MNHEY and CDR2 is SVGAGI. CDR3 length: 14 residues. Losses at the gene ends were 6 bases for V and 6 bases for J; bases not matched to a gene: 5. Here the CDR3 reads CASRDDRANSPLHF. The DNA of the CDR3 is TGTGCCAGCAGAGACGACAGGGCTAATTCACCCCTCCACTTT.

This clonotype was detected a few times. J is TRBJ2-5 and V is TRBV20-1, with TRBD2 matching 7 bases. The trim removed 3 bases at V and 0 bases at J, leaving 1 base unmatched. CDR3 size: 13 residues. In germline, CDR1 is DFQATT, CDR2 SNEGSKA (reference sequence). CDR3 in DNA: TGCAGTGCTAGCGGGGGGTACCAAGAGACCCAGTACTTC. This sequence encodes CSASGGYQETQYF.

The chain has TRBV27 and TRBJ1-1, with 7 bases that match TRBD1. J lost 5 bases, V lost 6 bases, and 12 bases had no gene match. Per the germline V gene, CDR1 is MNHEY and CDR2 is SMNVEV (reference sequence). This CDR3 comprises 15 residues. The chain's CDR3 is CASRRDRDRNTEAFF. CDR3 sequence (DNA): TGTGCCAGCAGAAGAGACAGGGATAGGAATACTGAAGCTTTCTTT.

The genes are TRBV9 and TRBJ2-5; 7 bases are shared with TRBD1. Gene TRBJ2-7 matches the end of the DNA better, so the J call may be wrong. The germline V gene has CDR1 SGDLS and CDR2 YYNGEE. The CDR3 runs 16 residues. CDR3 region: CASSVGQNRGTYEQYF. CDR3 in DNA: TGTGCCAGCAGCGTTGGTCAAAACAGGGGAACCTACGAGCAGTACTTC.

Only a few counts were recorded for this clonotype. This rearrangement joins TRBV5-1 to TRBJ1-2; D remains unclear. V was cut by 1 base and J by 3 bases, with 7 bases left in between. Germline loops: CDR1 SGHRS, CDR2 YFSETQ. The length of the CDR3 is 13 residues. The CDR3 loop is CASSLTEDYGYTF. CDR3 nucleotide sequence: TGCGCCAGCAGCTTGACCGAGGACTATGGCTACACCTTC.

The chain combines TRBV2 with TRBJ1-1; tentatively, D is TRBD1 (6 bases). V was clipped by 4 bases and J by 5 bases, with 14 bases between them. The CDR3 sequence is 14 residues long. In germline, CDR1 is SNHLY, CDR2 FYNNEI. The CDR3 sequence: CASSAEKGETEAFF. CDR3 coding DNA: TGTGCCAGCAGTGCAGAAAAGGGGGAAACTGAAGCTTTCTTT.

This clonotype was found many times. The CDR3: CASSLVGFGTEAYEAFF. DNA of the CDR3: TGTGCCAGCAGCTTGGTCGGCTTCGGGACGGAGGCATATGAAGCTTTCTTT. V usage is TRBV5-6 and J usage is TRBJ1-1; D perhaps matches TRBD1 (5 bases). Trimming cost V 0 bases and J 7 bases, with 22 bases left between them. The CDR3 totals 17 residues. Per the germline V gene, CDR1 is SGHDT and CDR2 is YYEEEE.

This clonotype was seen a handful of times. The genes are TRBV11-2 and TRBJ2-3; 8 nucleotides agree with TRBD2. The germline V gene encodes CDR1 SGHAT and CDR2 FQNNGV. V lost 7 bases to trimming and J lost 3 bases; unmatched junction nucleotides: 3. The CDR3 consists of 13 residues. The CDR3 region is CASNGGGTDTQYF. The CDR3 region has the DNA TGTGCCAGCAATGGCGGGGGGACAGATACGCAGTATTTT.

The V and J genes are TRBV5-1 and TRBJ2-1; the D is unclear. The ends were cut back, 0 bases at V and 6 bases at J, with 10 bases in the middle. This CDR3 spans 14 amino acids. The germline CDR1 and CDR2 sequences are SGHRS and YFSETQ. The CDR3 reads CASSLGSQTNEQFF. The CDR3 nucleotides read TGCGCCAGCAGCTTGGGGTCCCAAACCAATGAGCAGTTCTTC.

The chain combines TRBV7-9 with TRBJ1-6, with unresolved D. The germline CDR1 and CDR2 sequences are SEHNR and FQNEAQ (reference sequence). Trimming took off 1 base at V and 10 bases at J, with 8 bases between the two ends. This CDR3 has 13 residues. The CDR3: CASSLESRSPLHF. In nucleotides, the CDR3 is TGTGCCAGCAGCTTAGAGTCGAGATCACCCCTCCACTTT.

This chain connects TRBV5-4 to TRBJ1-2; D perhaps matches TRBD1 (6 bases). Per germline, CDR1 SGHNT and CDR2 YYREEE (reference sequence). CDR3 size: 16 residues. The V end was cut by 0 bases, the J end by 8 bases, with 20 bases between. Here the CDR3 DNA reads TGTGCCAGCAGCTTGGGGCTTCCGGGACAAGGTGTAGGCTACACCTTC. Its protein is CASSLGLPGQGVGYTF. Full variable domain (missing parts from reference TRBV5-4 and TRBJ1-2): ETGVTQSPTHLIKTRGQQVTLRCSSQSGHNTVSWYQQALGQGPQFIFQYYREEENGRGNFPPRFSGLQFPNYSSELNVNALELDDSALYLCASSLGLPGQGVGYTFGSGTRLTVV.

Concerning this clonotype itself: An end of the junction does not agree with germline; a read error may underlie this. The chain is built from TRBV7-9 and TRBJ1-4, with 9 bases lining up with TRBD1. The CDR3 spans 15 residues. CDR1 is SEHNR and CDR2 is FQNEAQ in the germline V gene (reference sequence). In DNA form, the CDR3 reads TGTGCCAGCAGCAGCTTACAGGGGGCTAAAGAAAAACTGTTTTTT. This gives the protein CASSSLQGAKEKLFF.

The genes are TRBV7-9 and TRBJ1-4; 9 nucleotides line up with TRBD1. The V segment lost 0 bases and the J segment 5 bases; nucleotides outside the gene matches: 13. CDR1 is SEHNR and CDR2 is FQNEAQ in the germline V gene (reference sequence). There are 19 residues in the CDR3. CDR3 sequence (DNA): TGTGCCAGCAGCTTAGCGCGGGGGACAGGGATTGAAAAAAATGAAAAACTGTTTTTT. Translating it yields CASSLARGTGIEKNEKLFF.

Points on this clonotype: An end of the junction does not agree with germline; a read error may underlie this. The chain has TRBV12-3 or TRBV12-4 and TRBJ2-1; 7 nucleotides line up with TRBD2. This CDR3 has 13 residues. The CDR3 sequence: CAGSLAGYNEQFF. CDR3 DNA sequence: TGTGCCGGCAGTTTAGCGGGCTACAATGAGCAGTTCTTC.

The sample holds many counts of this clonotype. V is TRBV11-2 and J is TRBJ1-1; D unclear. V dropped 1 base and J dropped 1 base, with 10 bases sitting between them. The germline V gene encodes CDR1 SGHAT and CDR2 FQNNGV. The CDR3 totals 15 residues. The CDR3 sequence: CASSLVGTRNTEAFF. DNA for the CDR3: TGTGCCAGCAGCTTAGTAGGCACCCGGAACACTGAAGCTTTCTTT.

This clonotype was seen a single time. This chain connects TRBV20-1 to TRBJ1-5, with D hard to call. V lost 3 bases and J 2 bases, leaving 5 bases between the germline ends. Germline V gives CDR1 DFQATT, CDR2 SNEGSKA (reference sequence). The CDR3 sequence is 12 residues long. CDR3 loop: CSASGGNQPQHF. CDR3 in DNA: TGCAGTGCTAGCGGGGGCAATCAGCCCCAGCATTTT.

The chain couples TRBV11-2 to TRBJ2-2; tentatively, D is TRBD1 (6 bases). V gave up 1 base and J gave up 9 bases, with 15 bases separating them. Germline CDR1 SGHAT, CDR2 FQNNGV. This CDR3 comprises 15 residues. CDR3 in DNA: TGTGCCAGCAGCTTAGTTCTGACTGGGGGCCGGGAGCTGTTTTTT. This gives the protein CASSLVLTGGRELFF.

This clonotype showed up just a few times. The chain joins TRBV6-1 to TRBJ1-2; TRBD1 might be the D (5 bases). The CDR3 runs to 16 residues. V was shortened by 1 base and J by 4 bases, with 16 bases between the two germline ends. Germline values: CDR1 MNHNS, CDR2 SASEGT. The CDR3 bases are TGTGCCAGCAGTGAAGACAGGCCCGGGGGAATCTATGGCTACACCTTC. It specifies CASSEDRPGGIYGYTF.

In its sample, this clonotype was seen many times. The V gene is TRBV4-1, the J gene TRBJ1-4, with a weak D call TRBD1 (5 bases). Trimming left V 0 bases short and J 5 bases short, with 16 bases between. This CDR3 is built from 17 residues. Germline V gives CDR1 MGHRA, CDR2 YSYEKL. The CDR3 bases are TGCGCCAGCAGCCAAGATCTTCCGGGGGGGATCAATGAAAAACTGTTTTTT. It translates to CASSQDLPGGINEKLFF.

Only a few counts were recorded for this clonotype. CDR3 sequence: CSAPRGNEQFF. Written as DNA, the CDR3 is TGCAGTGCCCCGCGGGGCAATGAGCAGTTCTTC. This sequence joins TRBV20-1 and TRBJ2-1, with a weak D call TRBD2 (6 bases). The CDR3 loop spans 11 amino acids. Trimming pared 6 bases from V and 6 bases from J, leaving 9 bases between. The germline CDR1 and CDR2 sequences are DFQATT and SNEGSKA (reference sequence).

The chain is built from TRBV6-5 and TRBJ2-3; 11 bases fit TRBD2. Germline V gene lookup returns CDR1 MNHEY and CDR2 SVGAGI. The V segment lost 5 bases and the J segment 3 bases; nucleotides outside the gene matches: 4. The CDR3 contains 15 residues. The CDR3: CASSPTSGKTDTQYF. The CDR3 DNA reads as TGTGCCAGCAGTCCGACTAGCGGGAAAACAGATACGCAGTATTTT.

In this sample, this clonotype turned up a few times. The gene calls are TRBV5-1 and TRBJ1-4; D unclear. Per the germline V gene, CDR1 is SGHRS and CDR2 is YFSETQ. Trimming removed 1 base at V and 8 bases at J, with 15 bases between. The CDR3 length is 15 residues. CDR3 coding DNA: TGCGCCAGCAGCTTGTCCGGGTTCGGAGAGGAAAAACTGTTTTTT. Protein: CASSLSGFGEEKLFF.

The DNA for the CDR3 is TGTGCCACCAGTGATTTGCAAGCAGCCAGCGATACAGATACGCAGTATTTT. Encoded protein: CATSDLQAASDTDTQYF. The chain couples TRBV24-1 to TRBJ2-3; the D is unclear. CDR1 and CDR2 from the germline V gene are KGHDR and SFDVKD. CDR3 length: 17 amino acids. Between the trimmed V and J ends, which lost 0 bases and 3 bases, there was a span of 15 bases.

A word on this clonotype: At one end the junction does not follow the germline gene, possibly because of a read error. The rearrangement joins TRBV2 to TRBJ1-4; 8 bases match TRBD1. Germline V gene lookup returns CDR1 SNHLY and CDR2 FYNNEI. The CDR3 sequence is 16 residues long. Here the CDR3 DNA reads TGTGCCAGCAGGGAAGACAGGGGCCGAACGAATGAAAAACTGTTTTTT. Protein product: CASREDRGRTNEKLFF.

The chain couples TRBV5-1 to TRBJ1-5; possible D gene TRBD1, 5 bases. V lost 5 bases and J 4 bases, leaving 16 bases between the germline ends. Germline V gene data show CDR1 as SGHRS and CDR2 as YFSETQ. The CDR3 runs to 15 residues. CDR3 in DNA: TGCGCCAGCAGGCCCACGACCGGGGGGAATCAGCCCCAGCATTTT. Residues: CASRPTTGGNQPQHF.

This clonotype was picked up a small number of times. V usage is TRBV25-1 and J usage is TRBJ1-1; D is perhaps TRBD1 (6 bases). The V and J ends lost 3 bases and 5 bases respectively, with 13 bases between them. Germline V gene sequence: CDR1 MGHDK, CDR2 SYGVNS. The CDR3 has 14 residues. The CDR3 DNA follows: TGTGCCAGCAGTGACCCCAGGGGCCGGACTGAAGCTTTCTTT. Protein: CASSDPRGRTEAFF.

This clonotype was detected only a few times. The chain employs TRBV7-2 and TRBJ2-5, with D unresolved. Looked up from germline, CDR1 is SGHTA and CDR2 is FQGNSA. The CDR3 totals 17 residues. Trimming left V 4 bases short and J 0 bases short, with 18 bases between. CDR3 in DNA: TGTGCCAGCAGCTCCCTCGCCGCTTTCATGTACCAAGAGACCCAGTACTTC. This encodes CASSSLAAFMYQETQYF.

This clonotype has only a few counts. The V gene is TRBV12-3 or TRBV12-4, the J gene TRBJ1-1, with 8 bases matching TRBD1. This CDR3 is 15 amino acids long. The junction had 7 bases not matched to a gene; V was cut back by 6 bases and J by 1 base. CDR3 protein: CASRRRQGKNTEAFF. CDR3 DNA sequence: TGTGCCAGCAGGCGCCGACAGGGGAAGAACACTGAAGCTTTCTTT.

This clonotype was seen a few times. The chain has TRBV29-1 and TRBJ1-5, with 10 bases identical to TRBD1. The CDR3 totals 13 residues. Trimming took 6 bases from V and 7 from J; bases not matched to a gene: 6. The germline V gene encodes CDR1 SQVTM and CDR2 ANQGSEA. CDR3 region: CSVAGTGEQPQHF. DNA of the CDR3: TGCAGCGTGGCCGGGACAGGGGAGCAGCCCCAGCATTTT.

The chain employs TRBV12-3 or TRBV12-4 and TRBJ1-2, with D hard to call. Trimming took 5 bases from V and 13 from J, leaving 17 bases between them. The CDR3 sequence is 12 residues long. The CDR3 nucleotides are TGTGCCAGCAGTCCCCGTTTCCCCGGTGGCACCTTC. It codes for CASSPRFPGGTF.

The chain recombines TRBV12-3 or TRBV12-4 with TRBJ2-1; D ambiguous. Deletions cut 3 bases from V and 12 bases from J, with 12 bases between. This CDR3 contains 12 residues. For the CDR3, the DNA is TGTGCCAGCAGTTTCGACCGTTCCCCGCAGTTCTTC. This codes for CASSFDRSPQFF.